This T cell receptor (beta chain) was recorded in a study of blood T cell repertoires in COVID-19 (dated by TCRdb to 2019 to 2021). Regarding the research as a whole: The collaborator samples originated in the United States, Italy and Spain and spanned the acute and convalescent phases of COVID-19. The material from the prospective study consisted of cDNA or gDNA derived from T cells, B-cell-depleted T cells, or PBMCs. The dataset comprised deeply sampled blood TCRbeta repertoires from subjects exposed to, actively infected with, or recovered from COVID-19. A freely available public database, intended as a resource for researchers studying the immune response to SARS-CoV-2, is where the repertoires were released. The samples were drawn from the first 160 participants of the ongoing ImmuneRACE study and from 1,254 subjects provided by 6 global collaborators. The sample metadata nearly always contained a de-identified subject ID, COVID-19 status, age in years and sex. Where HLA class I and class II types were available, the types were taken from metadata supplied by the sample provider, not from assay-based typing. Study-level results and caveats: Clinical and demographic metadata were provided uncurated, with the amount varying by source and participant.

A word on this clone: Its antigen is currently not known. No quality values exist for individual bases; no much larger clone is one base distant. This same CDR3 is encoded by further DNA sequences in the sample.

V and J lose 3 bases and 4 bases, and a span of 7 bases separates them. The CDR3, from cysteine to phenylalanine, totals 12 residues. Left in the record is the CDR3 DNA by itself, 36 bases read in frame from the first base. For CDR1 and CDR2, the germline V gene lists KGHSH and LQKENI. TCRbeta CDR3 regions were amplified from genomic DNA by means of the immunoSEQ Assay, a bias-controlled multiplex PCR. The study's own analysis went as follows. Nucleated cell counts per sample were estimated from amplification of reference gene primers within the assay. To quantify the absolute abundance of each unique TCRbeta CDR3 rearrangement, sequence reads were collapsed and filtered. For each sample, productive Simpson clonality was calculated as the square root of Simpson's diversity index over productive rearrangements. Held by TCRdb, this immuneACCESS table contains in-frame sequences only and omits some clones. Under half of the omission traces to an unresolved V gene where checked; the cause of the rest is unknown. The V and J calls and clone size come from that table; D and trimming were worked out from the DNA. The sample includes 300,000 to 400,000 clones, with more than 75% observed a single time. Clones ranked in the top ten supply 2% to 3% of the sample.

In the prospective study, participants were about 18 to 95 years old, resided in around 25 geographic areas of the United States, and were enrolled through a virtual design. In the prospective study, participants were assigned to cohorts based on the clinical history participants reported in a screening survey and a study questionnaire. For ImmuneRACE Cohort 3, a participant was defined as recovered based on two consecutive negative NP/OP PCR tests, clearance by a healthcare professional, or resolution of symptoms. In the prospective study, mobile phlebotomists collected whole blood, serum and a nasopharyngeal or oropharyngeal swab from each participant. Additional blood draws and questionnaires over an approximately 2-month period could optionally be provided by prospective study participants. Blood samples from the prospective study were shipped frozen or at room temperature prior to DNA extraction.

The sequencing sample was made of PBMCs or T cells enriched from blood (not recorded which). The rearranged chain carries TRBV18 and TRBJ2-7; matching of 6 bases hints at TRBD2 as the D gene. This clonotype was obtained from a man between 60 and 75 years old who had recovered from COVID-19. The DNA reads TGTGCCAGCTCACCCGCGGGGTACGAGCAGTACTTC. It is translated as CASSPAGYEQYF.